This entry features one T cell receptor (beta chain) sequence. Per germline, CDR1 MNHEY and CDR2 SVGAGI. This CDR3 has 15 residues. The V gene end was trimmed by 1 base and the J gene end by 7 bases; junction bases not matched to a gene: 5. These data belong to a study of shared clonotypes between healthy human individuals. The overall study: Each donor contributed plates that comprised three CD4 naive, three CD4 memory, two CD8 naive and one CD8 memory.

The naive CD8 fraction comprised CD45RO-negative cells positively selected for CCR7 and excluded terminally differentiated effector memory CD45RA+ cells. Template for every sorted-subset replicate PCR totaled around 200 ng DNA, approximately 30,000 T cell genomes. The assay was immunoSEQ multiplex PCR, and TCRdb's table has in-frame clones only and misses some. The sample consists of 2 million to 2.5 million clones, about 95% of them appearing once. The sample taken for sequencing was naive CD8+ T cells sorted from blood. The chain employs TRBV6-5 and TRBJ2-2; 8 bases map to TRBD1. This receptor was obtained from a man between 18 and 35 years old in good health. The CDR3 nucleotides read TGTGCCAGCAGTTACTACCAGGGGGCGAACGGGGAGCTGTTTTTT. It yields the protein CASSYYQGANGELFF.